These 14 T cell receptor beta chains came from one sample sequenced in a study of CD8 T cells in Susac syndrome. The authors reverse transcribed roughly 0.5 to 1 ug RNA with random hexamers. TCRdb recomputed calls from the immunoSEQ multiplex PCR reads with MiXCR, one row per CDR3 protein. The sample lists about 140,000 distinct CDR3 sequences, about 93% seen once, with approximately 0.25% in the top ten. Specimen: CD8+ T cells from PBMCs. All receptors come from a human donor in good health.

The DNA of the CDR3 is TGCGCCAGCAGCCAAGATGGCATCTCGAACACTGAAGCTTTCTTT. Amino acid sequence: CASSQDGISNTEAFF. J is TRBJ1-1 and V is TRBV4-3; D unresolved. This CDR3 region has 15 residues. Trimming shortened V by 0 bases and J by 1 base, and 9 bases separated the two germline ends. Germline-derived CDR1 and CDR2 are LGHNA and YSLEER.

This clonotype appeared a single time. V and J are TRBV7-8 and TRBJ2-3; 8 bases fit TRBD2. The CDR3 spans 17 residues. V lost 2 bases to trimming and J lost 2 bases; unmatched junction nucleotides: 9. Germline assignment: CDR1 SGHVS and CDR2 FQNEAQ. CDR3 sequence: CASSLRREVTDTDTQYF. In DNA, the CDR3 is TGTGCCAGCAGCTTAAGGCGGGAGGTCACAGACACAGATACGCAGTATTTT.

The rearrangement links TRBV12-3 or TRBV12-4 to TRBJ2-7, with a tentative D call TRBD1 (5 bases). Trimming left V 7 bases short and J 4 bases short, with 14 bases between. The CDR3 consists of 13 residues. In DNA form, the CDR3 reads TGTGCCAGCACCTGGGGCAGGGTGTACGAGCAGTACTTC. Translation gives CASTWGRVYEQYF.

Only a few counts were recorded for this clonotype. This chain uses TRBV25-1 with TRBJ2-1, with 11 bases identical to TRBD2. Germline V gives CDR1 MGHDK, CDR2 SYGVNS. This CDR3 is built from 16 residues. Trimming cost V 1 base and J 8 bases; bases outside gene matches: 7. CDR3 coding DNA: TGTGCCAGCAGTGAATCATGGCTAGCGGGAGGTGATGAGCAGTTCTTC. This gives the protein CASSESWLAGGDEQFF.

The chain links TRBV11-2 to TRBJ2-2; D not certain. CDR1 and CDR2 from the germline V gene are SGHAT and FQNNGV. CDR3 length equals 15 residues. The V end was cut by 1 base, the J end by 6 bases, with 12 bases between. The chain's CDR3 is CASSLVAASAGELFF. Here the CDR3 DNA reads TGTGCCAGCAGCTTAGTGGCCGCATCTGCCGGGGAGCTGTTTTTT.

This clonotype was seen more than once but under ten times. This rearrangement joins TRBV27 to TRBJ2-1, with 8 positions matching TRBD1. Germline CDR1 is MNHEY and CDR2 is SMNVEV (reference sequence). The length of the CDR3 is 13 residues. V lost 4 bases to trimming and J lost 4 bases; unmatched junction nucleotides: 0. CDR3 DNA: TGTGCCAGCAGTTGGACAGGGTACAATGAGCAGTTCTTC. The encoded protein is CASSWTGYNEQFF.

The chain carries TRBV30 and TRBJ1-3; D is possibly TRBD1 (6 bases). Germline V gene lookup returns CDR1 GTSNPN and CDR2 SVGIG (reference sequence). Trimming took 8 bases from V and 3 from J, leaving 14 bases between them. The CDR3 has 13 residues. CDR3 sequence: CAANREFGNTIYF. In nucleotides, the CDR3 is TGTGCCGCAAACAGGGAGTTTGGAAACACCATATATTTT.

Written as DNA, the CDR3 is TGCAGCGTGTTGGTACTAGAGGATGAGCAGTTCTTC. This translates into CSVLVLEDEQFF. The chain employs TRBV29-1 and TRBJ2-1, with D possibly matching TRBD2 (5 bases). CDR1 is SQVTM and CDR2 is ANQGSEA in the germline V gene. The germline V and J ends were trimmed by 6 bases and 8 bases, with 14 bases remaining between them. This CDR3 spans 12 amino acids.

CDR3 amino acids: CSVGRASGSTGELFF. CDR3 in DNA: TGCAGCGTTGGGCGGGCTAGCGGGAGCACCGGGGAGCTGTTTTTT. The chain combines TRBV29-1 with TRBJ2-2, with TRBD2 matching over 10 bases. The CDR3 sequence is 15 residues long. The V gene end was trimmed by 4 bases and the J gene end by 4 bases; junction bases not matched to a gene: 6. CDR1 is SQVTM and CDR2 is ANQGSEA in the germline V gene.

The chain joins TRBV4-1 to TRBJ1-3; D not certain. V was pared by 6 bases and J by 0 bases, with 12 bases between. Germline CDR1 is MGHRA and CDR2 is YSYEKL. There are 15 residues in the CDR3. The CDR3 sequence is CASSRSLPSGNTIYF. As DNA, the CDR3 is TGCGCCAGCAGTCGCAGTCTACCCTCTGGAAACACCATATATTTT.

This chain links TRBV7-9 with TRBJ2-7; 10 bases fit TRBD1. Germline V gives CDR1 SEHNR, CDR2 FQNEAQ (reference sequence). This CDR3 is built from 14 residues. Losses at the gene ends were 5 bases for V and 4 bases for J; bases not matched to a gene: 5. The CDR3, as DNA: TGTGCCAGCAGCCGTGGGGACAGGGGTTACGAGCAGTACTTC. Amino acid sequence: CASSRGDRGYEQYF. The variable domain in full, completed from reference TRBV7-9 and TRBJ2-7, reads DTGVSQNPRHKITKRGQNVTFRCDPISEHNRLYWYRQTLGQGPEFLTYFQNEAQLEKSRLLSDRFSAERPKGSFSTLEIQRTEQGDSAMYLCASSRGDRGYEQYFGPGTRLTVT.

J is TRBJ1-2 and V is TRBV9; D remains ambiguous. From germline, CDR1 is SGDLS and CDR2 YYNGEE. Trimming shortened V by 0 bases and J by 8 bases, and 8 bases separated the two germline ends. The CDR3 consists of 12 residues. The CDR3 sequence is CASSVGGSGYTF. CDR3 DNA sequence: TGTGCCAGCAGCGTAGGAGGTTCCGGCTACACCTTC. The full variable domain, completed using reference TRBV9 and TRBJ1-2, is DSGVTQTPKHLITATGQRVTLRCSPRSGDLSVYWYQQSLDQGLQFLIQYYNGEERAKGNILERFSAQQFPDLHSELNLSSLELGDSALYFCASSVGGSGYTFGSGTRLTVV.

This sequence joins TRBV6-2 or TRBV6-3 and TRBJ2-2, with D unresolved. The CDR3 is 13 amino acids. Per germline, CDR1 MNHEY and CDR2 SVGEGT. Between the trimmed V and J ends, which lost 0 bases and 1 base, there was a span of 0 bases. The CDR3 loop reads CASSYSNTGELFF. The DNA of the CDR3 is TGTGCCAGCAGTTACTCGAACACCGGGGAGCTGTTTTTT.

This chain uses TRBV4-3 with TRBJ1-3; D unclear. Trimming removed 6 bases at V and 0 bases at J, with 12 bases between. Germline assignment: CDR1 LGHNA and CDR2 YSLEER. CDR3 size: 15 residues. This CDR3 reads CASRTDSYSGNTIYF. The CDR3 DNA is TGCGCCAGCAGGACGGACTCATACTCTGGAAACACCATATATTTT.